The sequence of this TCR beta chain was determined in a study of beta chain features in type 1 diabetes. Germline CDR1 and CDR2: SEHNR and FQNEAQ (reference sequence). V was shortened by 1 base and J by 0 bases, with 13 bases between the two germline ends. The CDR3 runs 18 residues. This clone was seen more than once but under ten times. Expressed TCRB transcripts got sequenced, as all isolated RNA was reverse transcribed. Samples of naive, central memory and regulatory T cells yielded a mean of around 3.7 million reads. Method: immunoSEQ multiplex PCR; TCRdb's copy keeps in-frame clones and lacks some. Of fewer than 250,000 clones listed, over 7.5% are singletons. Sampling consisted of one heparinised blood draw per donor, averaging roughly 100 mL.

The rearrangement links TRBV7-9 to TRBJ2-6; D remains ambiguous. Sequencing was performed on naive CD4+ T cells from blood. The sequence was obtained from a woman between 18 and 29 years old in good health. This chain's CDR3 is CASSLGYRSVSGANVLTF. The DNA for the CDR3 is TGTGCCAGCAGCTTAGGGTACAGATCGGTCTCTGGGGCCAACGTCCTGACTTTC.